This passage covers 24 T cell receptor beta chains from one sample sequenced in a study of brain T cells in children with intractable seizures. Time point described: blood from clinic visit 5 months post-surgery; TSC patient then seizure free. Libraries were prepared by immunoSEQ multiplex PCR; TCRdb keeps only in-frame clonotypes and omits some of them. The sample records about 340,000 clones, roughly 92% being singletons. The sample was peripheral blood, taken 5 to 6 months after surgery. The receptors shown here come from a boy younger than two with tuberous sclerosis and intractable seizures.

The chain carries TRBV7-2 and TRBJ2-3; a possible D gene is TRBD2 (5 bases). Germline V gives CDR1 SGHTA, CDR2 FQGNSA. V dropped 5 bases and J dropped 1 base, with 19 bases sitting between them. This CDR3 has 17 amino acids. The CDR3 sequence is CASSPILRGPRTDTQYF. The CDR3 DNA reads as TGTGCCAGCAGCCCAATACTACGGGGTCCCCGCACAGATACGCAGTATTTT.

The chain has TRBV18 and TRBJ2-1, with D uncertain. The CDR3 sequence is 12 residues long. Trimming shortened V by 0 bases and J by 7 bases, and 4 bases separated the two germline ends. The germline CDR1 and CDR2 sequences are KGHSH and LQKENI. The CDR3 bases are TGTGCCAGCTCACCACCGGGGAATGAGCAGTTCTTC. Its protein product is CASSPPGNEQFF.

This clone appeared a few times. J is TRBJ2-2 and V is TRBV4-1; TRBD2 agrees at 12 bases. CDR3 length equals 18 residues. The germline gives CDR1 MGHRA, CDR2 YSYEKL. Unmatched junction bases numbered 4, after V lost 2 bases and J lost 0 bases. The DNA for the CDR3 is TGCGCCAGCAGCCAACCCGGACTAGCGGGGACGAACACCGGGGAGCTGTTTTTT. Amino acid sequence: CASSQPGLAGTNTGELFF.

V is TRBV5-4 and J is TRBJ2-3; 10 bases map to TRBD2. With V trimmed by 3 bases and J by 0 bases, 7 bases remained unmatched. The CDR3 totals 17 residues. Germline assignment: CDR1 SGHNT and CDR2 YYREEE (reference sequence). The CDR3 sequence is CASSSRTSGASTDTQYF. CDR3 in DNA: TGTGCCAGCAGCTCCCGGACTAGCGGAGCTAGCACAGATACGCAGTATTTT. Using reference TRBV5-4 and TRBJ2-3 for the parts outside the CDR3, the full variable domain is ETGVTQSPTHLIKTRGQQVTLRCSSQSGHNTVSWYQQALGQGPQFIFQYYREEENGRGNFPPRFSGLQFPNYSSELNVNALELDDSALYLCASSSRTSGASTDTQYFGPGTRLTVL.

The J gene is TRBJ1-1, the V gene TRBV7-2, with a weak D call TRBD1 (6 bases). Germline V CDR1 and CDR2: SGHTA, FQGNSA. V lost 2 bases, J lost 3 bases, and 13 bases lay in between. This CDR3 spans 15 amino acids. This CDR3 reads CASSLTWNRDTEAFF. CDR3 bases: TGTGCCAGCAGCTTAACTTGGAACAGGGACACTGAAGCTTTCTTT.

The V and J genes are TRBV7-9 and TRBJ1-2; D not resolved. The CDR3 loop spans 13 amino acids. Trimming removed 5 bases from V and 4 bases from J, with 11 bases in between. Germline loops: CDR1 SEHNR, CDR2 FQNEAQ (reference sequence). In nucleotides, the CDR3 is TGTGCCAGCAGCCCGGACGGCTTCTATGGCTACACCTTC. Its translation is CASSPDGFYGYTF.

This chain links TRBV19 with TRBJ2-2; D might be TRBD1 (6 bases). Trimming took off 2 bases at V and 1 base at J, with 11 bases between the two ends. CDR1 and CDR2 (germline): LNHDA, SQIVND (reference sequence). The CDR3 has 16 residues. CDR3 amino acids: CASSITGKGNTGELFF. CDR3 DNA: TGTGCCAGTAGTATAACAGGGAAAGGGAACACCGGGGAGCTGTTTTTT.

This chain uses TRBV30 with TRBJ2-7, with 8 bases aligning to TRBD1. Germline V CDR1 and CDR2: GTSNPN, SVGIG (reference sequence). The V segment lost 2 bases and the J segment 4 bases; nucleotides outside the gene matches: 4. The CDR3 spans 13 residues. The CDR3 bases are TGTGCCTGGAGTAGAACAGGGGGATACGAGCAGTACTTC. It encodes CAWSRTGGYEQYF.

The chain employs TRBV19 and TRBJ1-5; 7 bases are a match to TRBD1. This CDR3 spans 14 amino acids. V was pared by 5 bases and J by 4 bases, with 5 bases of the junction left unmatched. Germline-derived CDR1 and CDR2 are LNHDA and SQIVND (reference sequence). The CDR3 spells CASSAGGGNQPQHF. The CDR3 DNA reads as TGTGCCAGTAGTGCAGGGGGTGGGAATCAGCCCCAGCATTTT.

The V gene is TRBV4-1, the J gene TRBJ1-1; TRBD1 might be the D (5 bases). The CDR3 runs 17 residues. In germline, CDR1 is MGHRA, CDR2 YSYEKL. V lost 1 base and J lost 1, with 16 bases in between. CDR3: CASSQVFTRGPNTEAFF. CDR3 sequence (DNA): TGCGCCAGCAGCCAAGTCTTTACCCGGGGCCCGAACACTGAAGCTTTCTTT.

The CDR3 reads CASSSPGQSNSPLHF. In DNA, the CDR3 is TGTGCCAGCAGCTCACCGGGACAAAGTAATTCACCCCTCCACTTT. J is TRBJ1-6 and V is TRBV7-3; TRBD1 is a possible D gene (6 bases). Germline V gene data show CDR1 as SGHTA and CDR2 as FQGTGA. With 4 bases removed from V and 6 bases from J, the gap between germline ends came to 13 bases. The CDR3 loop spans 15 amino acids.

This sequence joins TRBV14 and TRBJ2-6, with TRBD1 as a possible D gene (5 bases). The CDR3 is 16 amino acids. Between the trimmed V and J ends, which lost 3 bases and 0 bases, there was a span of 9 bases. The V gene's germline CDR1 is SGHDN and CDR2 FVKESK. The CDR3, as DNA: TGTGCCAGCAGCCACAGGGTTAGCTCTGGGGCCAACGTCCTGACTTTC. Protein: CASSHRVSSGANVLTF.

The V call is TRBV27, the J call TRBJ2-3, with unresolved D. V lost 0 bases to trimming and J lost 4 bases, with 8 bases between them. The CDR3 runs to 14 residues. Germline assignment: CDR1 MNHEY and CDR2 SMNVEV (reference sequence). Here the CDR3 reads CASSLSPSPDTQYF. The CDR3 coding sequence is TGTGCCAGCAGTTTATCGCCCTCACCAGATACGCAGTATTTT.

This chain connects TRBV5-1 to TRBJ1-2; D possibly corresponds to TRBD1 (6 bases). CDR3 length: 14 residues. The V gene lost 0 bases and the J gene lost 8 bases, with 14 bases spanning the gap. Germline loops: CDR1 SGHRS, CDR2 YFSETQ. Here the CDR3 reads CASSLGRIQGGYTF. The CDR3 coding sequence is TGCGCCAGCAGCTTGGGTCGGATCCAGGGGGGCTACACCTTC.

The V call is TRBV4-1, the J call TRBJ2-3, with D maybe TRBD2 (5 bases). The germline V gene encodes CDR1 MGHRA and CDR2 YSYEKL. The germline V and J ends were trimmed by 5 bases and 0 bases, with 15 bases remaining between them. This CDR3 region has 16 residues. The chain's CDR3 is CASSFIGEGSTDTQYF. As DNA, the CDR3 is TGCGCCAGCAGCTTCATCGGGGAAGGTAGCACAGATACGCAGTATTTT.

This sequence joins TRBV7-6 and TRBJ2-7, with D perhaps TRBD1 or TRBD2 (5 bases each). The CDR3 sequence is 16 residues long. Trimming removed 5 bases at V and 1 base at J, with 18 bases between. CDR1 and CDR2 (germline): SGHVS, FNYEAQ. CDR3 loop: CASSPSWGSYSYEQYF. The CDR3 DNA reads TGTGCCAGCAGCCCTAGTTGGGGGTCTTATTCCTACGAGCAGTACTTC.

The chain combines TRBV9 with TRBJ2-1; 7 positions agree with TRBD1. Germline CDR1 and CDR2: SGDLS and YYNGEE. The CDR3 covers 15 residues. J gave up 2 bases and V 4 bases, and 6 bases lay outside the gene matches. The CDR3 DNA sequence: TGTGCCAGCAGCCCCTCTGGGACAGCCTACAATGAGCAGTTCTTC. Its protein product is CASSPSGTAYNEQFF.

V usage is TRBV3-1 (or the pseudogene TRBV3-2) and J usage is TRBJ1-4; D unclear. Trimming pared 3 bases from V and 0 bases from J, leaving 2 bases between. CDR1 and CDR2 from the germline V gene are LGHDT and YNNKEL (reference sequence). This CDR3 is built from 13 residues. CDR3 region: CASSHTTNEKLFF. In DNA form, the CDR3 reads TGTGCCAGCAGCCACACAACTAATGAAAAACTGTTTTTT.

For the CDR3, the DNA is TGTGCCAGCAGTTTACCAGCCGGGGAGGGACCAGAGACCCAGTACTTC. It codes for CASSLPAGEGPETQYF. The chain joins TRBV28 to TRBJ2-5; TRBD2 aligns across 7 bases. The CDR3 runs to 16 residues. Germline trimming cut 2 bases from V and 4 bases from J; bases unmatched to any gene: 10. Germline V gives CDR1 MDHEN, CDR2 SYDVKM.

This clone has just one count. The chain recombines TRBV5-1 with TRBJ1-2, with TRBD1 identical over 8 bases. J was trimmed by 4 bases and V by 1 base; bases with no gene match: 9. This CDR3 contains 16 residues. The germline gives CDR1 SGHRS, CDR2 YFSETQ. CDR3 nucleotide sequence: TGCGCCAGCAGCTTGATCCCGGGCGGACAGGGCTATGGCTACACCTTC. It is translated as CASSLIPGGQGYGYTF.

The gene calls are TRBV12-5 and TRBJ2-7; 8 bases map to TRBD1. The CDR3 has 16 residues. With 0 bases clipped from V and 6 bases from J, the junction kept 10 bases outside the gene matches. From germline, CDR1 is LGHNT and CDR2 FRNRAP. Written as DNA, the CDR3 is TGTGCTAGTGGTTTGGTATTAGGGCAGGGGGCGGGCGAGCAGTACTTC. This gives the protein CASGLVLGQGAGEQYF.

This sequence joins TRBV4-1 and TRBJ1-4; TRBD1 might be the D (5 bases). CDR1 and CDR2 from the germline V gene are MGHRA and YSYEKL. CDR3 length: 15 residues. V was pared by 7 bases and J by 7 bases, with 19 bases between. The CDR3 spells CASNLVGTGREKLFF. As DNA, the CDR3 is TGCGCCAGCAACCTAGTGGGAACGGGACGTGAAAAACTGTTTTTT.

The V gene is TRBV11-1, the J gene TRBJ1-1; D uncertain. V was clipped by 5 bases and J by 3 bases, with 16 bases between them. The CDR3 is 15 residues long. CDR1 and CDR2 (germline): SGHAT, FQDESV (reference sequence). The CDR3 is CASSLWAEVDTEAFF. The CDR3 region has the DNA TGTGCCAGCAGCCTTTGGGCAGAGGTTGACACTGAAGCTTTCTTT.

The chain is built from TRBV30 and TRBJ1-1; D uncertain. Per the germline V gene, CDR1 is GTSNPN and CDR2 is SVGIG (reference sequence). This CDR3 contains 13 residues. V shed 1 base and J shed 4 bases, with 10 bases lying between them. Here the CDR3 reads CAWSGGLGTEAFF. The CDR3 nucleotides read TGTGCCTGGAGTGGGGGATTGGGCACTGAAGCTTTCTTT.